Presented here are 24 T cell receptor beta chains from one specimen sequenced in a study of regulatory T cells in long-lasting Graves disease. Library construction for TCR beta used iRepertoire HTBI primers and Arm-PCR of CDR3 regions. TCRdb called the multiplex PCR reads again in MiXCR, with one record for every CDR3 protein. Of hundreds of thousands of distinct CDR3 sequences listed, less than 25% are singletons. Time point: persistent/refractory GD, antithyroid drugs over 5 years with positive TRAb. PBMCs provided the RNA from which the TCR library was made. The specimen comprised peripheral blood mononuclear cells (PBMCs), sampled when the disease was refractory, from a patient treated with antithyroid drugs. The source of these receptors is a female donor with Graves disease.

The V and J genes are TRBV19 and TRBJ1-1; D is uncertain. The CDR3 sequence is 16 residues long. Trimming took off 1 base at V and 0 bases at J, with 12 bases between the two ends. Germline CDR1 is LNHDA and CDR2 is SQIVND (reference sequence). This CDR3 is CASSIGLHYMNTEAFF. The DNA of the CDR3 is TGTGCCAGTAGTATAGGTTTGCACTACATGAACACTGAAGCTTTCTTT.

This clonotype occurred a few times. The chain uses TRBV7-6 and TRBJ2-7; TRBD1 might be the D (5 bases). This CDR3 has 13 residues. V was cut by 4 bases and J by 5 bases, with 12 bases left in between. Per the germline V gene, CDR1 is SGHVS and CDR2 is FNYEAQ. The CDR3 spells CASSYHRSHEQYF. The CDR3 bases are TGTGCCAGCAGCTACCACAGGTCTCACGAGCAGTACTTC.

This clonotype has at least ten counts. V and J are TRBV28 and TRBJ2-7; D might be TRBD2 (6 bases). The CDR3 sequence is 15 residues long. Per germline, CDR1 MDHEN and CDR2 SYDVKM. Trimming took 6 bases from V and 0 from J, leaving 15 bases between them. The CDR3 DNA is TGTGCCAGCAGGGGCTCCGGGACTTTCTCCTACGAGCAGTACTTC. This sequence encodes CASRGSGTFSYEQYF.

There are many counts of this clonotype. This chain links TRBV7-2 with TRBJ1-3; 8 bases agree with TRBD1. The germline CDR1 and CDR2 sequences are SGHTA and FQGNSA. The length of the CDR3 is 16 residues. J was trimmed by 4 bases and V by 5 bases; bases with no gene match: 10. The CDR3, as DNA: TGTGCCAGCAGCCTGGGGAGACAGGGGATAGGAAACACCATATATTTT. It specifies CASSLGRQGIGNTIYF. The full variable domain, its missing parts supplied by reference TRBV7-2 and TRBJ1-3, is GAGVSQSPSNKVTEKGKDVELRCDPISGHTALYWYRQSLGQGLEFLIYFQGNSAPDKSGLPSDRFSAERTGGSVSTLTIQRTQQEDSAVYLCASSLGRQGIGNTIYFGEGSWLTVV.

This clonotype came up many times. V and J are TRBV11-2 and TRBJ2-7; no clear D. V was trimmed by 1 base and J by 4 bases, leaving 8 bases between them. The CDR3 consists of 13 residues. Germline CDR1 SGHAT, CDR2 FQNNGV. CDR3 nucleotides: TGTGCCAGCAGCTTAGCCCCTCAATACGAGCAGTACTTC. Protein sequence: CASSLAPQYEQYF.

The table lists this clonotype with a few counts. The chain is built from TRBV7-3 and TRBJ2-5; 16 bases are a match to TRBD2. With 5 bases clipped from V and 4 bases from J, the junction kept 13 bases outside the gene matches. Germline V gene sequence: CDR1 SGHTA, CDR2 FQGTGA. The CDR3 contains 19 residues. The CDR3 is CASSHAPGTSGRAPETQYF. The CDR3 DNA follows: TGTGCCAGCAGCCATGCCCCCGGGACTAGCGGGAGGGCCCCAGAGACCCAGTACTTC.

This clonotype was detected only a few times. The CDR3: CASIQRGPGGRDTQYF. The CDR3, as DNA: TGTGCCAGCATTCAACGAGGGCCAGGGGGCAGAGATACGCAGTATTTT. The chain joins TRBV2 to TRBJ2-3, with 8 bases lining up with TRBD1. Trimming cost V 7 bases and J 5 bases; bases outside gene matches: 14. The CDR3 is 16 residues long. Per germline, CDR1 SNHLY and CDR2 FYNNEI.

This clonotype was seen more than once but under ten times. The chain employs TRBV7-6 and TRBJ1-1, with a possible D match to TRBD1 (6 bases). Germline V gene sequence: CDR1 SGHVS, CDR2 FNYEAQ. The CDR3 covers 14 residues. With 0 bases removed from V and 8 bases from J, the gap between germline ends came to 13 bases. The CDR3: CASSLAGTPGEAFF. For the CDR3, the DNA is TGTGCCAGCAGCTTAGCCGGGACACCTGGAGAAGCTTTCTTT. Combining the CDR3 with reference TRBV7-6 and TRBJ1-1 gives the whole variable domain GAGVSQSPRYKVTKRGQDVALRCDPISGHVSLYWYRQALGQGPEFLTYFNYEAQQDKSGLPNDRFSAERPEGSISTLTIQRTEQRDSAMYRCASSLAGTPGEAFFGQGTRLTVV.

The chain's CDR3 is CASASSGNTIYF. The CDR3 DNA reads as TGTGCCAGTGCAAGCTCTGGAAACACCATATATTTT. This chain joins TRBV6-1 and TRBJ1-3; D call uncertain. This CDR3 has 12 residues. Trimming left V 9 bases short and J 0 bases short, with 6 bases between. Germline V gives CDR1 MNHNS, CDR2 SASEGT.

This rearrangement joins TRBV7-2 to TRBJ2-2, with D tentatively TRBD2 (5 bases). This CDR3 spans 19 amino acids. V lost 2 bases and J 1 base, leaving 20 bases between the germline ends. Per the germline V gene, CDR1 is SGHTA and CDR2 is FQGNSA. The CDR3 here is CASSLSPILAAENTGELFF. CDR3 nucleotide sequence: TGTGCCAGCAGCTTATCCCCAATCCTAGCAGCCGAGAACACCGGGGAGCTGTTTTTT. The full variable domain, in which reference TRBV7-2 and TRBJ2-2 provide the parts outside the CDR3, is GAGVSQSPSNKVTEKGKDVELRCDPISGHTALYWYRQSLGQGLEFLIYFQGNSAPDKSGLPSDRFSAERTGGSVSTLTIQRTQQEDSAVYLCASSLSPILAAENTGELFFGEGSRLTVL.

At least ten counts were recorded for this clonotype. The V call is TRBV24-1, the J call TRBJ2-7, with TRBD1 as a possible D gene (6 bases). The CDR3 is 13 amino acids. From germline, CDR1 is KGHDR and CDR2 SFDVKD. V was cut by 9 bases and J by 1 base, with 12 bases left in between. CDR3 coding DNA: TGTGCCACCCGAGCGACAGGATCCTACGAGCAGTACTTC. This translates into CATRATGSYEQYF.

This rearrangement joins TRBV20-1 to TRBJ1-5, with D maybe TRBD1 (5 bases). This CDR3 has 18 residues. V lost 1 base and J lost 0, with 19 bases in between. CDR1 and CDR2 (germline): DFQATT, SNEGSKA (reference sequence). The CDR3: CSARAPFGRVNSNQPQHF. The CDR3 nucleotides are TGCAGTGCTAGAGCCCCATTTGGCAGGGTTAATAGCAATCAGCCCCAGCATTTT.

The table lists this clonotype with a few counts. A read error is likely, as this CDR3 ends without the conserved phenylalanine or tryptophan. The chain joins TRBV6-5 to TRBJ2-7, with D perhaps given as TRBD1 or TRBD2 (5 bases each). Germline V CDR1 and CDR2: MNHEY, SVGAGI. The V gene lost 4 bases and the J gene lost 3 bases, with 10 bases spanning the gap. The length of the CDR3 is 13 residues. The CDR3 DNA reads as TGTGCCAGCAGTTCGGTTGGGGGCTACGAGCAGTACCTC. Translating it yields CASSSVGGYEQYL.

The sample holds many counts of this clonotype. V gene TRBV12-3 or TRBV12-4 combines with J gene TRBJ1-6; the match to TRBD1 covers 7 bases. V lost 6 bases to trimming and J lost 6 bases; unmatched junction nucleotides: 8. The CDR3 spans 15 residues. The CDR3 loop reads CASRSTGDGNSPLHF. DNA of the CDR3: TGTGCCAGCAGATCAACAGGGGATGGTAATTCACCCCTCCACTTT.

This clonotype was found a few times. The chain carries TRBV19 and TRBJ2-7, with 8 nucleotides matching TRBD2. This CDR3 comprises 15 residues. The germline V gene encodes CDR1 LNHDA and CDR2 SQIVND (reference sequence). Losses at the gene ends were 6 bases for V and 3 bases for J; bases not matched to a gene: 10. The CDR3 region has the DNA TGTGCCAGTAGCCCTGTAGCGGGACTAAACTACGAGCAGTACTTC. As protein: CASSPVAGLNYEQYF. The full variable domain, rest sourced from reference TRBV19 and TRBJ2-7, is DGGITQSPKYLFRKEGQNVTLSCEQNLNHDAMYWYRQDPGQGLRLIYYSQIVNDFQKGDIAEGYSVSREKKESFPLTVTSAQKNPTAFYLCASSPVAGLNYEQYFGPGTRLTVT.

This clonotype was recorded at least ten times. The chain is built from TRBV2 and TRBJ2-7, with a weak D call TRBD2 (6 bases). CDR1 and CDR2 from the germline V gene are SNHLY and FYNNEI. Trimming pared 3 bases from V and 7 bases from J, leaving 16 bases between. This CDR3 region has 14 residues. This chain's CDR3 is CASSDPRYGGEQYF. The CDR3 DNA reads as TGTGCCAGCAGTGATCCTCGATACGGAGGGGAGCAGTACTTC.

In this sample, this clonotype turned up many times. The J gene is TRBJ2-2, the V gene TRBV5-1; D gene uncertain. CDR1 is SGHRS, CDR2 YFSETQ, per germline. The CDR3 runs to 12 residues. V shed 1 base and J shed 7 bases, with 5 bases lying between them. The CDR3 here is CASSLNRGELFF. The CDR3 coding sequence is TGCGCCAGCAGCTTGAACCGCGGGGAGCTGTTTTTT.

In regard to this clonotype: A read error may explain this, as a much larger clone is one base away. Because it lacks the conserved phenylalanine or tryptophan at the end, this CDR3 is likely a read error. This sequence joins TRBV6-2 or TRBV6-3 and TRBJ2-7, with D possibly matching TRBD1 (5 bases). CDR3 length: 15 residues. Per the germline V gene, CDR1 is MNHEY and CDR2 is SVGEGT. The ends were cut back, 0 bases at V and 2 bases at J, with 11 bases in the middle. CDR3 sequence: CASSYSLDSTYEQYL. CDR3 in DNA: TGTGCCAGCAGTTACTCGTTAGACAGCACCTACGAGCAGTACCTC.

This clonotype was recorded at least ten times. V is TRBV30 and J is TRBJ2-5; TRBD2 matches 10 bases. J was trimmed by 2 bases and V by 4 bases; bases with no gene match: 4. The CDR3 extends over 14 amino acids. Germline V CDR1 and CDR2: GTSNPN, SVGIG (reference sequence). In DNA, the CDR3 is TGTGCCTGGACCTTGACTAGCGGGCAAGAGACCCAGTACTTC. Translating gives CAWTLTSGQETQYF.

This clonotype was picked up a small number of times. V usage is TRBV11-2 and J usage is TRBJ2-3; D is undetermined. From germline, CDR1 is SGHAT and CDR2 FQNNGV. V was shortened by 1 base and J by 0 bases, with 5 bases between the two germline ends. The CDR3 is 14 amino acids. The CDR3 protein is CASSLVGSTDTQYF. CDR3 nucleotide sequence: TGTGCCAGCAGCTTAGTGGGGAGCACAGATACGCAGTATTTT.

This clonotype appeared many times. This chain connects TRBV28 to TRBJ1-1, with D uncertain. The CDR3 consists of 17 residues. Germline CDR1 and CDR2: MDHEN and SYDVKM. Deletions cut 2 bases from V and 0 bases from J, with 16 bases between. CDR3 nucleotides: TGTGCCAGCAGTTTACCAAAAATCGGCAGTCTGAACACTGAAGCTTTCTTT. The encoded protein is CASSLPKIGSLNTEAFF.

The CDR3 protein is CSAPRDLFSTGELFF. CDR3 nucleotides: TGCAGTGCTCCTCGGGACTTGTTTTCAACCGGGGAGCTGTTTTTT. The rearrangement links TRBV20-1 to TRBJ2-2, with D perhaps matching TRBD2 (6 bases). Germline assignment: CDR1 DFQATT and CDR2 SNEGSKA (reference sequence). V was cut by 5 bases and J by 5 bases, with 18 bases left in between. The CDR3 is 15 amino acids.

This clonotype was counted many times. The chain links TRBV7-9 to TRBJ2-5, with 7 nucleotides matching TRBD1. Germline V gene lookup returns CDR1 SEHNR and CDR2 FQNEAQ (reference sequence). Trimming cost V 2 bases and J 2 bases; bases outside gene matches: 5. There are 15 residues in the CDR3. The CDR3 nucleotides read TGTGCCAGCAGCTTAACGGGACAGACGCAAGAGACCCAGTACTTC. Its translation: CASSLTGQTQETQYF.

In this sample, this clonotype turned up many times. The chain couples TRBV12-3 or TRBV12-4 to TRBJ2-2; 12 bases align to TRBD2. V shed 5 bases, J shed 4 bases, and the junction held 5 bases outside the gene matches. The CDR3 sequence is 16 residues long. The chain's CDR3 is CASSPRTSGTTGELFF. CDR3 nucleotides: TGTGCCAGCAGTCCGCGGACTAGCGGGACCACCGGGGAGCTGTTTTTT.